One and the same sample provided the 9 T cell receptor beta chains below, sequenced in a study of early T cells in non-severe SARS-CoV-2 infection. TCRdb reprocessed the 5' RACE reads via MiXCR and lists one record per CDR3 protein. The sample lists more than 80,000 distinct CDR3 sequences; approximately 16% were seen once. Sequencing used whole blood. These receptors all come from an adult who was a healthcare worker with PCR-confirmed SARS-CoV-2 infection or an uninfected control (not recorded which).

This clonotype was recorded a few times. This chain joins TRBV7-9 and TRBJ1-1, with no clear D. The V end lost 3 bases, the J end lost 6 bases, and 8 bases lay between the germline ends. The CDR3 consists of 12 residues. Germline V gives CDR1 SEHNR, CDR2 FQNEAQ (reference sequence). CDR3 sequence: CASSFIRAEAFF. DNA of the CDR3: TGTGCCAGCAGCTTCATACGTGCTGAAGCTTTCTTT. Full variable domain (rest looked up from reference TRBV7-9 and TRBJ1-1): DTGVSQNPRHKITKRGQNVTFRCDPISEHNRLYWYRQTLGQGPEFLTYFQNEAQLEKSRLLSDRFSAERPKGSFSTLEIQRTEQGDSAMYLCASSFIRAEAFFGQGTRLTVV.

This clonotype occurred many times. As DNA, the CDR3 is TGTGCCAGCAGTTCCGGACAGGACTACGAGCAGTACTTC. This translates into CASSSGQDYEQYF. V is TRBV6-5 and J is TRBJ2-7, with 7 bases fitting TRBD1. The CDR3 is 13 residues long. With V trimmed by 4 bases and J by 3 bases, 3 bases remained unmatched. Germline assignment: CDR1 MNHEY and CDR2 SVGAGI.

There are a few counts of this clonotype. This sequence joins TRBV4-3 and TRBJ1-2; D ambiguous. The CDR3 totals 13 residues. The germline CDR1 and CDR2 sequences are LGHNA and YSLEER. The ends were cut back, 0 bases at V and 8 bases at J, with 10 bases in the middle. The CDR3 loop is CASSQDPRTGYTF. DNA of the CDR3: TGCGCCAGCAGCCAAGATCCCCGGACGGGCTACACCTTC.

The genes are TRBV29-1 and TRBJ2-7; D is possibly TRBD2 (5 bases). In germline, CDR1 is SQVTM, CDR2 ANQGSEA. The CDR3 consists of 12 residues. V gave up 0 bases and J gave up 4 bases, with 7 bases separating them. CDR3 nucleotides: TGCAGCGTTGAAGATAGGAGGTACGAGCAGTACTTC. Protein sequence: CSVEDRRYEQYF.

This clonotype was counted only a few times. The CDR3 here is CASGLAGGGYEQYF. DNA of the CDR3: TGTGCCAGCGGACTAGCGGGAGGCGGATACGAGCAGTACTTC. This sequence joins TRBV6-2 or TRBV6-3 and TRBJ2-7, with TRBD2 matching over 14 bases. The CDR3 spans 14 residues. Trimming at V came to 8 bases and at J to 4 bases, leaving 4 bases not matched to a gene. Germline-derived CDR1 and CDR2 are MNHEY and SVGEGT.

In its sample, this clonotype was seen a few times. The rearrangement uses TRBV11-2 and TRBJ2-1; weak D call: TRBD1 (5 bases). The V end lost 3 bases, the J end lost 4 bases, and 10 bases lay between the germline ends. The length of the CDR3 is 14 residues. Per the germline V gene, CDR1 is SGHAT and CDR2 is FQNNGV. This CDR3 is CASSFYAGYNEQFF. CDR3 nucleotides: TGTGCCAGCAGCTTTTATGCAGGGTACAATGAGCAGTTCTTC. The full variable domain, rest sourced from reference TRBV11-2 and TRBJ2-1, is EAGVAQSPRYKIIEKRQSVAFWCNPISGHATLYWYQQILGQGPKLLIQFQNNGVVDDSQLPKDRFSAERLKGVDSTLKIQPAKLEDSAVYLCASSFYAGYNEQFFGPGTRLTVL.

This clonotype was recorded at least ten times. The V call is TRBV27, the J call TRBJ2-7; D gene uncertain. The CDR3 length is 12 residues. CDR1 and CDR2 (germline): MNHEY, SMNVEV (reference sequence). Trimming removed 2 bases from V and 5 bases from J, with 7 bases in between. The CDR3 DNA reads as TGTGCCAGCAGTTTAGAAGGGAACGAGCAGTACTTC. It is translated as CASSLEGNEQYF.

This clonotype was seen many times. The J gene is TRBJ2-6, the V gene TRBV7-6; possible D gene TRBD1, 6 bases. The CDR3 has 18 residues. Between the trimmed V and J ends, which lost 1 base and 4 bases, there was a span of 17 bases. Germline V CDR1 and CDR2: SGHVS, FNYEAQ. The CDR3 is CASSLVGDNSPGANVLTF. The CDR3 DNA follows: TGTGCCAGCAGCTTAGTTGGGGACAACTCCCCAGGGGCCAACGTCCTGACTTTC. The full variable domain, with the rest looked up from reference TRBV7-6 and TRBJ2-6, is GAGVSQSPRYKVTKRGQDVALRCDPISGHVSLYWYRQALGQGPEFLTYFNYEAQQDKSGLPNDRFSAERPEGSISTLTIQRTEQRDSAMYRCASSLVGDNSPGANVLTFGAGSRLTVL.

The chain carries TRBV7-2 and TRBJ2-7; D is perhaps TRBD1 (5 bases). The CDR3 consists of 13 residues. Germline lookup yields CDR1 SGHTA and CDR2 FQGNSA. V lost 5 bases to trimming and J lost 5 bases, with 13 bases between them. The CDR3 reads CASSRQSHNEQYF. CDR3 nucleotides: TGTGCCAGCAGCCGACAGTCACACAACGAGCAGTACTTC. The entire variable domain, with the rest obtained from reference TRBV7-2 and TRBJ2-7, is as follows: GAGVSQSPSNKVTEKGKDVELRCDPISGHTALYWYRQSLGQGLEFLIYFQGNSAPDKSGLPSDRFSAERTGGSVSTLTIQRTQQEDSAVYLCASSRQSHNEQYFGPGTRLTVT.